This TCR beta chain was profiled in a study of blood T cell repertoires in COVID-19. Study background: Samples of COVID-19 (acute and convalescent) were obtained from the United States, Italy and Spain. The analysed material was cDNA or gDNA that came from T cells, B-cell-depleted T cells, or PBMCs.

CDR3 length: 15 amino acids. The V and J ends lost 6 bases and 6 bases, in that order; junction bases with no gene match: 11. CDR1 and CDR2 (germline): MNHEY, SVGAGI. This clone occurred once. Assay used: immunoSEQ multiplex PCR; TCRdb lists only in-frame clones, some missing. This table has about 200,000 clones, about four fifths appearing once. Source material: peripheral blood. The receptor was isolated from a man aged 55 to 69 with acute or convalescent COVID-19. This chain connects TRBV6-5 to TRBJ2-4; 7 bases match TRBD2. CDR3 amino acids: CASSSPGRDRNIQYF. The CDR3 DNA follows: TGTGCCAGCAGCTCTCCGGGGAGGGACCGAAACATTCAGTACTTC.